This TCR beta chain comes out of a study of response to subunit inactivated influenza vaccine. Study-wide findings and caveats: Authors proposed each seasonal influenza vaccination draws in few new T cells.

CDR3 length equals 14 residues. Germline CDR1 SQVTM, CDR2 ANQGSEA. V shed 3 bases and J 7 bases; nucleotides not matched to a gene: 3. In this sample, this clonotype turned up many times. Its antigen is as yet unknown. TCRdb re-analysed the RT-PCR reads in MiXCR, keeping a single row per CDR3 protein. The repertoire holds 500,000 to 550,000 distinct CDR3 sequences, 6% to 9% seen once, with 10% to 15% in the top ten. The chain recombines TRBV29-1 with TRBJ2-1; 13 bases fit TRBD2. The receptor was isolated from a man in his fifties or sixties who received an inactivated influenza vaccine. The sample consisted of PBMCs from blood, taken roughly 24 months after vaccination. The CDR3: CSVERTSGRNEQFF. CDR3 in DNA: TGCAGCGTTGAGAGGACTAGCGGGAGAAATGAGCAGTTCTTC.